Listed here are 2 T cell receptor beta chains from one sample, sequenced in a study of T cell changes during pregnancy in multiple sclerosis. Clones were sequenced by immunoSEQ multiplex PCR, and TCRdb holds only the in-frame ones, with some missing. This sample has about 87,000 clones; 80% to 95% occur once, and the top ten carry under 1.5%. The specimen was peripheral blood, collected in the third trimester of pregnancy. These receptors came from a female donor in good health, enrolled as a control in a pregnancy study.

J is TRBJ1-1 and V is TRBV5-6, with 7 positions matching TRBD1. With 4 bases clipped from V and 11 bases from J, the junction kept 14 bases outside the gene matches. The CDR3 contains 14 residues. Germline-derived CDR1 and CDR2 are SGHDT and YYEEEE. CDR3 sequence reads: CASSTVLVDRAAFF. The DNA for the CDR3 is TGTGCCAGCAGCACTGTCCTCGTAGACAGGGCCGCTTTCTTT.

This chain uses TRBV5-1 with TRBJ2-3, with 9 positions matching TRBD1. The V gene end was trimmed by 0 bases and the J gene end by 6 bases; junction bases not matched to a gene: 8. CDR1 and CDR2 (germline): SGHRS, YFSETQ. This CDR3 is built from 16 residues. The CDR3 reads CASSLGTGVLRDTQYF. The DNA of the CDR3 is TGCGCCAGCAGCTTGGGGACAGGGGTTCTCCGCGATACGCAGTATTTT. Together with reference TRBV5-1 and TRBJ2-3, the CDR3 gives the full variable domain: KAGVTQTPRYLIKTRGQQVTLSCSPISGHRSVSWYQQTPGQGLQFLFEYFSETQRNKGNFPGRFSGRQFSNSRSEMNVSTLELGDSALYLCASSLGTGVLRDTQYFGPGTRLTVL.